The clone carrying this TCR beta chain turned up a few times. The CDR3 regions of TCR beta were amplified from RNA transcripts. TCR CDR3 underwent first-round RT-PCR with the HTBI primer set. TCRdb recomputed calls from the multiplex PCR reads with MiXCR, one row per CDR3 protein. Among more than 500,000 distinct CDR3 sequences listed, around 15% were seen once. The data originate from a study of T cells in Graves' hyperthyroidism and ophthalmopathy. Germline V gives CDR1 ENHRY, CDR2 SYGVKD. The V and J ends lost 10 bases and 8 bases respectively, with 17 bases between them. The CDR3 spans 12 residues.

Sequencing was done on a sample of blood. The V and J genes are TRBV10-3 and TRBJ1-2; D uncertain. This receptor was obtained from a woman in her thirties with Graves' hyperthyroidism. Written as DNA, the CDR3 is TGTGCCAGGAGAAGTCGGTTTCGGGGCTACACCTTC. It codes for CARRSRFRGYTF.